The 10 T cell receptor beta chains reported below all come from one sample, sequenced in a study of blood T cell repertoires in COVID-19. Only in-frame clones appear in the TCRdb table, and some are missing; sequencing was by immunoSEQ multiplex PCR. The table records roughly 210,000 clones, around 90% of them present only once. Sequencing was done on a sample of PBMCs or T cells enriched from blood (not recorded which). The receptor source for this set is a man aged 30 to 39 in a cohort exposed to, infected with or recovered from COVID-19 (not recorded which).

In this sample, this clone turned up a few times. V and J are TRBV19 and TRBJ2-1; 8 nucleotides match TRBD2. V gave up 2 bases and J gave up 12 bases; unmatched junction bases: 9. Germline V CDR1 and CDR2: LNHDA, SQIVND (reference sequence). The CDR3 contains 14 residues. CDR3 nucleotide sequence: TGTGCCAGTAGTATAACCGACCGGGAGGGGTCGCAGTTCTTC. Protein product: CASSITDREGSQFF.

The CDR3 spells CASSYSGLIYEQYF. CDR3 DNA: TGTGCCAGCAGTTACTCGGGACTGATCTACGAGCAGTACTTC. The gene calls are TRBV6-2 or TRBV6-3 and TRBJ2-7, with a weak D call TRBD2 (6 bases). Germline CDR1 is MNHEY and CDR2 is SVGEGT. The CDR3 loop spans 14 amino acids. Trimming shortened V by 0 bases and J by 3 bases, and 9 bases separated the two germline ends.

As concerns this clone: Other DNA sequences within the sample encode an identical CDR3. This chain connects TRBV27 to TRBJ1-1; 9 bases agree with TRBD1. The CDR3 is 15 residues long. Trimming took 3 bases from V and 0 from J; bases not matched to a gene: 2. Germline lookup yields CDR1 MNHEY and CDR2 SMNVEV (reference sequence). The CDR3 protein is CASSFGTGLNTEAFF. In nucleotides, the CDR3 is TGTGCCAGCAGTTTCGGGACAGGGCTGAACACTGAAGCTTTCTTT.

The sample holds a few counts of this clone. The J gene is TRBJ1-2, the V gene TRBV27; 8 nucleotides match TRBD1. There are 15 residues in the CDR3. The V segment lost 0 bases and the J segment 3 bases; nucleotides outside the gene matches: 3. Germline loops: CDR1 MNHEY, CDR2 SMNVEV (reference sequence). CDR3 region: CASSLSTGAYYGYTF. The CDR3 DNA sequence: TGTGCCAGCAGTTTATCGACAGGGGCTTACTATGGCTACACCTTC.

The chain uses TRBV19 and TRBJ2-1; 11 bases agree with TRBD2. J gave up 7 bases and V 3 bases, and 8 bases lay outside the gene matches. The germline V gene has CDR1 LNHDA and CDR2 SQIVND (reference sequence). CDR3 length: 16 residues. CDR3 DNA sequence: TGTGCCAGTAGTATGCAACTAGCGGGAGCTACGAATGAGCAGTTCTTC. Residues: CASSMQLAGATNEQFF.

A word on this clone: One end of the junction fails to match germline, which may point to a read error. This sample includes further DNA sequences coding for the same CDR3. This chain links TRBV7-8 with TRBJ1-2; 8 nucleotides line up with TRBD1. The germline gives CDR1 SGHVS, CDR2 FQNEAQ. CDR3 size: 18 residues. CDR3 sequence: CASSSGTGGLGVNYGYTF. CDR3 nucleotide sequence: TGTGCCAGTAGCTCCGGGACAGGCGGCCTCGGGGTTAACTATGGCTACACCTTC.

The chain is built from TRBV5-1 and TRBJ2-1; 13 bases agree with TRBD2. V trimming: 3 bases; J trimming: 9 bases; junction bases outside the gene matches: 9. The CDR3 runs 16 residues. Germline-derived CDR1 and CDR2 are SGHRS and YFSETQ. CDR3 region: CASSSGTSGIIGEQFF. The CDR3 nucleotides read TGCGCCAGCAGCTCCGGGACTAGCGGGATCATAGGTGAGCAGTTCTTC.

The CDR3 protein is CASSFSTSGGTDTQYF. The CDR3 DNA is TGTGCCAGCAGTTTCTCCACTAGCGGGGGCACAGATACGCAGTATTTT. The chain joins TRBV28 to TRBJ2-3, with 10 nucleotides matching TRBD2. Per germline, CDR1 MDHEN and CDR2 SYDVKM. Trimming took 3 bases from V and 1 from J; bases not matched to a gene: 4. The CDR3 extends over 16 amino acids.

This clone was counted a few times. The chain carries TRBV10-2 and TRBJ2-3; D remains unclear. The CDR3 loop spans 12 amino acids. Germline CDR1 and CDR2: WSHSY and SAAADI. Deletions cut 5 bases from V and 5 bases from J, with 8 bases between. The CDR3 DNA reads TGCGCCAGCAGTTCGACGGGAGATACGCAGTATTTT. Translation gives CASSSTGDTQYF.

The J gene is TRBJ2-7, the V gene TRBV5-1, with TRBD1 identical over 11 bases. CDR3 length: 14 residues. The junction had 1 base not matched to a gene; V was cut back by 3 bases and J by 2 bases. CDR1 is SGHRS, CDR2 YFSETQ, per germline. The CDR3 DNA sequence: TGCGCCAGCAGCTGGGGACAGGGGGCCTACGAGCAGTACTTC. Protein sequence: CASSWGQGAYEQYF.